The entry that follows covers one T cell receptor (beta chain) sequence. CDR1 and CDR2 from the germline V gene are MDHEN and SYDVKM. V lost 3 bases to trimming and J lost 4 bases; unmatched junction nucleotides: 12. CDR3 size: 17 residues. The source of the sample is a study of shared T cell receptors in the human thymus. TCRdb keeps only in-frame clones here, not all; method: immunoSEQ multiplex PCR. The table lists about 660,000 clones, 87% of them singletons. This sample was also put to use in a study of human thymus T cells. From that second work: Thymus was obtained from resections taken during corrective heart surgery. Thymic repertoires overlap heavily among unrelated individuals, related research has reported.

The rearrangement links TRBV28 to TRBJ2-7; 10 bases agree with TRBD2. The clonotype was recovered from a boy in the first two years of life with a congenital heart defect. What was sequenced was thymocytes. The CDR3 is CASSFNPASGRYYEQYF. CDR3 nucleotides: TGTGCCAGCAGTTTTAACCCTGCTAGCGGGAGATATTACGAGCAGTACTTC.